These 15 T cell receptor beta chains were all obtained from the same sample, sequenced in a study of blood T cell repertoires in COVID-19. Sequencing was performed with immunoSEQ multiplex PCR; in TCRdb, only in-frame clones are kept and a portion is missing. Among approximately 160,000 clones listed, approximately 95% were seen once. The sample was peripheral blood. Source of these receptors: a woman aged 60 to 75 with COVID-19, enrolled during active disease.

This clone was observed a single time. The rearrangement joins TRBV5-5 to TRBJ1-1, with TRBD1 identical over 7 bases. The germline gives CDR1 SGHKS, CDR2 YYEKEE (reference sequence). The J segment lost 7 bases and the V segment lost 4 bases, leaving 22 bases of the junction unmatched. The length of the CDR3 is 18 residues. The CDR3 DNA is TGTGCCAGCAGCGAATTGGGGGCGGGGACAGACGGGGACGGTGAAGCTTTCTTT. Amino acids: CASSELGAGTDGDGEAFF.

This rearrangement joins TRBV3-1 (or the pseudogene TRBV3-2) to TRBJ1-3; a possible D gene is TRBD1 (6 bases). V lost 8 bases and J lost 4, with 9 bases in between. Per germline, CDR1 LGHDT and CDR2 YNNKEL (reference sequence). There are 12 residues in the CDR3. This chain's CDR3 is CASGGPGNTIYF. In DNA, the CDR3 is TGTGCCAGCGGGGGCCCAGGAAACACCATATATTTT.

The DNA of the CDR3 is TGTGCCAGCAGCTTAGAGTTTTCTTCACCCCTCCACTTT. Translated: CASSLEFSSPLHF. The V call is TRBV7-3, the J call TRBJ1-6; D ambiguous. V dropped 2 bases and J dropped 9 bases, with 8 bases sitting between them. The CDR3 sequence is 13 residues long. CDR1 is SGHTA, CDR2 FQGTGA, per germline.

The CDR3 sequence is CASSLGQTGELFF. The CDR3 DNA reads TGTGCCAGCAGCCTCGGACAGACCGGGGAGCTGTTTTTT. The chain carries TRBV9 and TRBJ2-2, with a possible D match to TRBD1 (6 bases). Trimming pared 4 bases from V and 5 bases from J, leaving 9 bases between. Germline V gene data show CDR1 as SGDLS and CDR2 as YYNGEE. The CDR3 length is 13 residues.

The chain carries TRBV7-3 and TRBJ2-1, with 14 positions matching TRBD2. This CDR3 comprises 19 residues. Germline trimming cut 5 bases from V and 0 bases from J; bases unmatched to any gene: 9. CDR1 and CDR2 from the germline V gene are SGHTA and FQGTGA. The CDR3 region has the DNA TGTGCCAGCAGCGCTGCCGGGACTAGCGGGGGTAGCTCCTACAATGAGCAGTTCTTC. It yields the protein CASSAAGTSGGSSYNEQFF.

The genes are TRBV14 and TRBJ1-4; D is uncertain. The germline gives CDR1 SGHDN, CDR2 FVKESK. Trimming cost V 2 bases and J 0 bases, with 7 bases left between them. The length of the CDR3 is 15 residues. CDR3 DNA sequence: TGTGCCAGCAGCCAACTGAGGGCAACTAATGAAAAACTGTTTTTT. This encodes CASSQLRATNEKLFF. The full variable domain, in which reference TRBV14 and TRBJ1-4 provide the parts outside the CDR3, is EAGVTQFPSHSVIEKGQTVTLRCDPISGHDNLYWYRRVMGKEIKFLLHFVKESKQDESGMPNNRFLAERTGGTYSTLKVQPAELEDSGVYFCASSQLRATNEKLFFGSGTQLSVL.

This sequence joins TRBV7-9 and TRBJ1-2; 8 bases fit TRBD1. The V gene end was trimmed by 1 base and the J gene end by 8 bases; junction bases not matched to a gene: 12. Germline-derived CDR1 and CDR2 are SEHNR and FQNEAQ (reference sequence). CDR3 size: 16 residues. CDR3 sequence (DNA): TGTGCCAGCAGCTTAGATCATTCTGGACAGGGTTTCGGCTACACCTTC. Amino acid sequence: CASSLDHSGQGFGYTF.

The chain joins TRBV5-5 to TRBJ2-3, with TRBD2 matching over 8 bases. The CDR3 spans 15 residues. V gave up 2 bases and J gave up 6 bases; unmatched junction bases: 8. From germline, CDR1 is SGHKS and CDR2 YYEKEE (reference sequence). CDR3 loop: CASSFVAGGLDTQYF. CDR3 DNA sequence: TGTGCCAGCAGCTTTGTTGCGGGGGGATTGGATACGCAGTATTTT. The whole variable domain, filled in from reference TRBV5-5 and TRBJ2-3, reads DAGVTQSPTHLIKTRGQQVTLRCSPISGHKSVSWYQQVLGQGPQFIFQYYEKEERGRGNFPDRFSARQFPNYSSELNVNALLLGDSALYLCASSFVAGGLDTQYFGPGTRLTVL.

V usage is TRBV11-2 and J usage is TRBJ2-5; 7 nucleotides align to TRBD1. Germline CDR1 SGHAT, CDR2 FQNNGV. V trimming: 5 bases; J trimming: 5 bases; junction bases outside the gene matches: 5. The CDR3 consists of 13 residues. The CDR3 here is CASSGQAGETQYF. The CDR3 nucleotides are TGTGCCAGCAGCGGACAGGCCGGGGAGACCCAGTACTTC.

The chain carries TRBV19 and TRBJ1-2; 9 nucleotides agree with TRBD1. CDR3 size: 15 residues. J lost 1 base, V lost 1 base, and 1 base had no gene match. The germline CDR1 and CDR2 sequences are LNHDA and SQIVND (reference sequence). The chain's CDR3 is CASSIAGQGNYGYTF. In nucleotides, the CDR3 is TGTGCCAGTAGTATAGCGGGACAGGGTAACTATGGCTACACCTTC. Filled out from reference TRBV19 and TRBJ1-2, the complete variable domain reads DGGITQSPKYLFRKEGQNVTLSCEQNLNHDAMYWYRQDPGQGLRLIYYSQIVNDFQKGDIAEGYSVSREKKESFPLTVTSAQKNPTAFYLCASSIAGQGNYGYTFGSGTRLTVV.

This chain links TRBV19 with TRBJ1-4; D ambiguous. This CDR3 has 14 residues. Trimming left V 5 bases short and J 8 bases short, with 15 bases between. CDR1 is LNHDA and CDR2 is SQIVND in the germline V gene (reference sequence). The CDR3 loop reads CASSRQAFTEKLFF. The CDR3, as DNA: TGTGCCAGTAGTCGGCAGGCCTTTACGGAAAAACTGTTTTTT. The variable domain in full, with the rest retrieved from reference TRBV19 and TRBJ1-4, is DGGITQSPKYLFRKEGQNVTLSCEQNLNHDAMYWYRQDPGQGLRLIYYSQIVNDFQKGDIAEGYSVSREKKESFPLTVTSAQKNPTAFYLCASSRQAFTEKLFFGSGTQLSVL.

The chain uses TRBV6-2 or TRBV6-3 and TRBJ1-1; D unclear. The germline V gene encodes CDR1 MNHEY and CDR2 SVGEGT. V gave up 0 bases and J gave up 3 bases, with 8 bases separating them. CDR3 size: 14 residues. The CDR3 sequence is CASSYSYSYTEAFF. DNA for the CDR3: TGTGCCAGCAGTTACTCGTACAGCTACACTGAAGCTTTCTTT.

The chain couples TRBV7-2 to TRBJ1-3, with D uncertain. Germline CDR1 is SGHTA and CDR2 is FQGNSA. The CDR3 loop spans 13 amino acids. V lost 6 bases and J 0 bases, leaving 6 bases between the germline ends. CDR3 protein: CASRRDSGNTIYF. Written as DNA, the CDR3 is TGTGCCAGCAGGCGGGACTCTGGAAACACCATATATTTT.

V usage is TRBV9 and J usage is TRBJ1-3; TRBD1 aligns across 10 bases. The CDR3 extends over 14 amino acids. Germline V gene data show CDR1 as SGDLS and CDR2 as YYNGEE. V lost 4 bases to trimming and J lost 8 bases; unmatched junction nucleotides: 6. This CDR3 reads CASSRGTGVDTIYF. As DNA, the CDR3 is TGTGCCAGCAGCAGAGGGACAGGGGTGGACACCATATATTTT.

V is TRBV12-3 or TRBV12-4 and J is TRBJ1-3; D is unclear. With 5 bases removed from V and 7 bases from J, the gap between germline ends came to 12 bases. This CDR3 spans 13 amino acids. The CDR3 sequence is CASSRSGSNTIYF. In nucleotides, the CDR3 is TGTGCCAGCAGTCGTTCTGGTAGTAACACCATATATTTT.